These 18 T cell receptor beta chains originate from one sample sequenced in a study of blood T cell repertoires in COVID-19. Method: immunoSEQ multiplex PCR; TCRdb's copy keeps in-frame clones and lacks some. The table includes about 250,000 clones, 70% to 85% detected once. What was sequenced was peripheral blood. These receptors all come from a man of 80 years or more with acute or convalescent COVID-19.

The chain carries TRBV29-1 and TRBJ1-2; possibly TRBD1 for D (5 bases). CDR3 length: 13 amino acids. Germline V CDR1 and CDR2: SQVTM, ANQGSEA. V shed 1 base and J shed 6 bases, with 12 bases lying between them. This CDR3 is CSVEGGGSHGYTF. Here the CDR3 DNA reads TGCAGCGTTGAAGGCGGGGGGTCCCATGGCTACACCTTC.

V usage is TRBV19 and J usage is TRBJ1-1; D unclear. V was pared by 3 bases and J by 1 base, with 6 bases between. This CDR3 region has 13 residues. CDR1 and CDR2 from the germline V gene are LNHDA and SQIVND (reference sequence). The CDR3 DNA follows: TGTGCCAGTAGTATGGAGGGGAACACTGAAGCTTTCTTT. It is translated as CASSMEGNTEAFF. The variable domain in full, with the rest retrieved from reference TRBV19 and TRBJ1-1, is DGGITQSPKYLFRKEGQNVTLSCEQNLNHDAMYWYRQDPGQGLRLIYYSQIVNDFQKGDIAEGYSVSREKKESFPLTVTSAQKNPTAFYLCASSMEGNTEAFFGQGTRLTVV.

This clone was counted only a few times. V is TRBV25-1 and J is TRBJ1-2; D remains ambiguous. Trimming cost V 4 bases and J 6 bases, with 15 bases left between them. Germline V gene sequence: CDR1 MGHDK, CDR2 SYGVNS. The CDR3 loop spans 14 amino acids. CDR3 region: CASSASLRKNGYTF. Written as DNA, the CDR3 is TGTGCCAGCAGTGCGTCTCTCAGGAAAAATGGCTACACCTTC.

This chain connects TRBV19 to TRBJ1-1; no clear D. V was trimmed by 1 base and J by 0 bases, leaving 6 bases between them. Germline CDR1 reads LNHDA; CDR2 reads SQIVND (reference sequence). The CDR3 runs 14 residues. In nucleotides, the CDR3 is TGTGCCAGTAGTATAGGAACGGTGAACACTGAAGCTTTCTTT. It specifies CASSIGTVNTEAFF.

The V gene is TRBV9, the J gene TRBJ1-5, with D uncertain. This CDR3 comprises 15 residues. Germline values: CDR1 SGDLS, CDR2 YYNGEE. V lost 0 bases to trimming and J lost 3 bases, with 10 bases between them. CDR3 DNA sequence: TGTGCCAGCAGCGTAGGCGCCCTTTCCAATCAGCCCCAGCATTTT. Protein product: CASSVGALSNQPQHF.

This sequence joins TRBV3-1 (or the pseudogene TRBV3-2) and TRBJ2-1, with 7 bases fitting TRBD1. J gave up 13 bases and V 1 base, and 10 bases lay outside the gene matches. This CDR3 comprises 14 residues. Per germline, CDR1 LGHDT and CDR2 YNNKEL (reference sequence). CDR3 protein: CASSQGPTGNRQFF. As DNA, the CDR3 is TGTGCCAGCAGCCAAGGTCCGACAGGGAATAGACAGTTCTTC.

The rearrangement joins TRBV24-1 to TRBJ1-5; 7 bases line up with TRBD1. There are 15 residues in the CDR3. In germline, CDR1 is KGHDR, CDR2 SFDVKD. V trimming: 7 bases; J trimming: 1 base; junction bases outside the gene matches: 6. CDR3 coding DNA: TGTGCCACCAGCGAAGGGGGCTCAAGCAATCAGCCCCAGCATTTT. This codes for CATSEGGSSNQPQHF.

The chain is built from TRBV11-2 and TRBJ2-1; 10 nucleotides align to TRBD2. This CDR3 comprises 15 residues. Germline V CDR1 and CDR2: SGHAT, FQNNGV. After removal of 5 bases from V and 3 bases from J, the junction contained 4 bases not matched to a gene. The chain's CDR3 is CASSPGTSVYNEQFF. CDR3 DNA: TGTGCCAGCAGCCCCGGGACTAGCGTCTACAATGAGCAGTTCTTC.

The chain uses TRBV3-1 (or the pseudogene TRBV3-2) and TRBJ2-6; 9 bases fit TRBD1. With 3 bases clipped from V and 0 bases from J, the junction kept 3 bases outside the gene matches. The germline V gene has CDR1 LGHDT and CDR2 YNNKEL (reference sequence). This CDR3 is 17 amino acids long. CDR3 in amino acids: CASSQTGGYSGANVLTF. CDR3 in DNA: TGTGCCAGCAGCCAGACAGGGGGATACTCTGGGGCCAACGTCCTGACTTTC.

The chain combines TRBV10-3 with TRBJ2-3; TRBD2 might be the D (6 bases). Germline V CDR1 and CDR2: ENHRY, SYGVKD. With 7 bases removed from V and 0 bases from J, the gap between germline ends came to 20 bases. The CDR3 is 17 residues long. The CDR3 reads CAIKGRLASASTDTQYF. CDR3 nucleotide sequence: TGTGCCATCAAGGGGAGGCTAGCGAGTGCTAGCACAGATACGCAGTATTTT.

V is TRBV3-1 (or the pseudogene TRBV3-2) and J is TRBJ1-2, with 8 nucleotides matching TRBD1. CDR1 and CDR2 from the germline V gene are LGHDT and YNNKEL (reference sequence). The CDR3 covers 19 residues. The V and J ends lost 0 bases and 5 bases, in that order; junction bases with no gene match: 17. The CDR3 loop reads CASSQEGLGGPGGPYGYTF. CDR3 in DNA: TGTGCCAGCAGCCAAGAGGGGCTAGGGGGGCCAGGGGGCCCTTATGGCTACACCTTC.

The J gene is TRBJ2-7, the V gene TRBV3-1 (or the pseudogene TRBV3-2); a possible D gene is TRBD2 (6 bases). Per germline, CDR1 LGHDT and CDR2 YNNKEL (reference sequence). V gave up 1 base and J gave up 7 bases, with 14 bases separating them. The CDR3 contains 14 residues. This CDR3 is CASSQGGGPGEQYF. CDR3 in DNA: TGTGCCAGCAGCCAAGGTGGAGGGCCGGGGGAGCAGTACTTC.

This rearrangement joins TRBV6-1 to TRBJ2-7; D is unclear. Trimming stripped 0 bases from V and 4 bases from J, with 7 bases between. The CDR3 is 13 amino acids. From germline, CDR1 is MNHNS and CDR2 SASEGT. CDR3 in DNA: TGTGCCAGCAGTGAAGCGAACGGTTACGAGCAGTACTTC. The encoded protein is CASSEANGYEQYF.

This clone was picked up a small number of times. The V call is TRBV15, the J call TRBJ1-2; D gene unclear. The germline V gene encodes CDR1 LNHNV and CDR2 YYDKDF (reference sequence). Trimming left V 1 base short and J 2 bases short, with 11 bases between. The CDR3 runs to 15 residues. This CDR3 reads CATSRGAGGNYGYTF. The DNA of the CDR3 is TGTGCCACCAGCAGAGGAGCGGGAGGGAACTATGGCTACACCTTC.

J is TRBJ1-5 and V is TRBV4-2; no reliable D call. This CDR3 has 15 amino acids. V was trimmed by 0 bases and J by 9 bases, leaving 15 bases between them. CDR1 is LGHNA and CDR2 is YNFKEQ in the germline V gene. CDR3 coding DNA: TGTGCCAGCAGCCAAGATTATGAGCATCTAGTGCCCCAGCATTTT. Translation: CASSQDYEHLVPQHF.

The chain couples TRBV10-3 to TRBJ2-7, with 8 bases that match TRBD1. From germline, CDR1 is ENHRY and CDR2 SYGVKD. The CDR3 loop spans 15 amino acids. J was trimmed by 3 bases and V by 0 bases; bases with no gene match: 4. The CDR3 sequence: CAISESGTGHYEQYF. In nucleotides, the CDR3 is TGTGCCATCAGTGAGTCCGGGACAGGACACTACGAGCAGTACTTC.

V gene TRBV2 combines with J gene TRBJ2-7; 9 bases match TRBD1. With V trimmed by 4 bases and J by 4 bases, 11 bases remained unmatched. The germline CDR1 and CDR2 sequences are SNHLY and FYNNEI. There are 16 residues in the CDR3. In DNA, the CDR3 is TGTGCCAGCAGTGTATTGGACAGGGGTAGGACTTACGAGCAGTACTTC. This codes for CASSVLDRGRTYEQYF.

This rearrangement joins TRBV4-1 to TRBJ1-5, with 8 bases identical to TRBD1. Germline V gene lookup returns CDR1 MGHRA and CDR2 YSYEKL. With 0 bases clipped from V and 1 base from J, the junction kept 14 bases outside the gene matches. The CDR3 has 20 amino acids. The DNA of the CDR3 is TGCGCCAGCAGCCAAGATAGGGGACTGACAGGGGTGGGAAGCAATCAGCCCCAGCATTTT. It translates to CASSQDRGLTGVGSNQPQHF.